This T cell receptor beta chain was obtained from a study of T cells in Graves' hyperthyroidism and ophthalmopathy. This clonotype occurred many times. TCR beta CDR3 sequences were amplified from RNA transcripts. First-round RT-PCR of the TCR CDR3 relied on the HTBI primer set. In TCRdb, the multiplex PCR reads were re-called with MiXCR into one record per CDR3 protein. Here the sample spans roughly 330,000 distinct CDR3 sequences, 16% being singletons. Trimming took 2 bases from V and 4 from J, leaving 10 bases between them. This CDR3 has 14 residues. The V gene's germline CDR1 is SGHAT and CDR2 FQNNGV.

This clonotype was sampled from a man aged 25-40 years with Graves' hyperthyroidism. The V gene is TRBV11-2, the J gene TRBJ2-3; possible D gene TRBD2, 5 bases. Sequencing was done on a sample of blood. CDR3 protein: CASSLSGGADTQYF. CDR3 bases: TGTGCCAGCAGCTTAAGCGGCGGTGCAGATACGCAGTATTTT.